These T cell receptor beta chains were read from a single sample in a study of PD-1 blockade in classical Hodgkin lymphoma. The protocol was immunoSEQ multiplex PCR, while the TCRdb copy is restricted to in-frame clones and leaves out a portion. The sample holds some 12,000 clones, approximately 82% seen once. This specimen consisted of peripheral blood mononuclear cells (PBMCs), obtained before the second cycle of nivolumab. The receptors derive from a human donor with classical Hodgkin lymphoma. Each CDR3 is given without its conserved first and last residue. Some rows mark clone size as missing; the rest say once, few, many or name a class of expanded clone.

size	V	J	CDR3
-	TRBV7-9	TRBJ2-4	ASSLAASGSDIQY
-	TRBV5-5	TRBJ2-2	ASSLVFQGNTGELF
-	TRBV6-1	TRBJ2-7	ASSGQPPGQVLKGTYEQY
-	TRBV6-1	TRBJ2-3	ASSEFSGIPTDTQY
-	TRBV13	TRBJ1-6	ASSSDRGLPLH
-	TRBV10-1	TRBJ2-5	ATQGPQETQY
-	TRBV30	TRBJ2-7	AWSPGTGAAGEQY
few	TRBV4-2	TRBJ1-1	ASSQDQLEAF
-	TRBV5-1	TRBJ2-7	ASSLAASGRARSYEQY
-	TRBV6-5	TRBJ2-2	ASSPWTANTGELF
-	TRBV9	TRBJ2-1	ASSVAGRGGYNEQF
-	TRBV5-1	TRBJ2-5	ASSLALAGGYETQY
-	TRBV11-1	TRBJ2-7	ASSFTGAYEQY
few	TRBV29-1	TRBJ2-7	SVLLVYEQY
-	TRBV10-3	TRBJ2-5	AISESPLAEEETQY
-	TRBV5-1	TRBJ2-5	ASSFPGVETQY
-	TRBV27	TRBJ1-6	ASSLWSSYNSPLH
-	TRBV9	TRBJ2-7	ASSVNPGPEQY
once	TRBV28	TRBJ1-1	ASSFLGTEAF
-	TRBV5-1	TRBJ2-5	ASSPGDPIRGTQY
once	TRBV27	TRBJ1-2	ASRPSDSGGGYT
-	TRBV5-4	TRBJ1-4	ATHDGREKLF
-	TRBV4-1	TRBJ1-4	ASSSRTVNEKLF
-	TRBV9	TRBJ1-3	ASSVGGRASGNTIY
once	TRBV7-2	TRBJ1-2	ASSSVGGSNYGYT
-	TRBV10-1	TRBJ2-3	ASSEDGTSGVTSTDTQY
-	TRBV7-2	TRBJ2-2	ASSLTGNTGELF
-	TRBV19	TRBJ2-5	ASSMGGEVRWETQY
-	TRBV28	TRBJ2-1	ATGGSSYNEQF
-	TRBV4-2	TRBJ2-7	ASSQDWGRGYEQY
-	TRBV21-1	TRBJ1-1	ARALSGNTEAF
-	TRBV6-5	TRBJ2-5	ASSPGTQETQY
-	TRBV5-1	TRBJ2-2	ATRVGTANTGELF
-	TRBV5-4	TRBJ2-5	ASSPDSNWEETQY
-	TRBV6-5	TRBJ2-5	ASSYFGQLQETQY
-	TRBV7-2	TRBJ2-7	ASSLVGQGYDEQY
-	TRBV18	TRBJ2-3	ASSPYSDTQY
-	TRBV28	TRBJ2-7	ASSPSPVYEQY
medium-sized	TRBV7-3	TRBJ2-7	ASSLGQDYEQY
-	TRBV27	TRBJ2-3	ASGHGHLSDTQY
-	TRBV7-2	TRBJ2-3	ASSLDWSGTSTDTQY
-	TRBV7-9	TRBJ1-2	ASSLLRSQNYGYT
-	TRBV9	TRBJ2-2	ASSVRDRVTLGAGELF
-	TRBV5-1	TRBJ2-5	ASSSLQQIIGRRETQY
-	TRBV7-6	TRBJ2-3	ASSFQARPDTQY
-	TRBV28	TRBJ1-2	ASSLMEQAHGYT
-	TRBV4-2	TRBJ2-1	ASSEAQGTYYNEQF
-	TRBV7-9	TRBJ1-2	ASSLGWVHGYT
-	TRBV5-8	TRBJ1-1	ASSLVYRAEYTEAF
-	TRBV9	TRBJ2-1	ASSGNEQF
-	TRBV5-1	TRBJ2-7	ATRKTGSEEQY